The 25 T cell receptor beta chains below were found in one sample sequenced in a study of vaccination and CD4 T cells after COVID-19. The Oncomine TCR Beta short-read assay generated sequence data from the DNA of cultured CD4+ T cells. One entry per CDR3 protein results from TCRdb running MiXCR on the PCR reads. The sample lists around 15,000 distinct CDR3 sequences, approximately 50% occurring once. The antigens these receptors bind are not known. Described time point: late sampling 161 to 241 days after vaccination in a few convalescent patients. As for treatment: approximately nine-day PBMC culture with coronavirus spike peptide pools or control peptides (ViraFEST assay). The sequencing used CD4+ T cells from blood, cultured in vitro, collected about 7 months after SARS-CoV-2 vaccination. The receptors derive from a human donor who had recovered from COVID-19.

The chain joins TRBV28 to TRBJ2-5; 9 bases map to TRBD1. The trim removed 6 bases at V and 3 bases at J, leaving 2 bases unmatched. CDR3 size: 13 residues. Looked up from germline, CDR1 is MDHEN and CDR2 is SYDVKM. CDR3 region: CASSRTGEETQYF. CDR3 nucleotide sequence: TGTGCCAGCAGCCGGACAGGGGAAGAGACCCAGTACTTC.

In this sample, this clonotype turned up a few times. The chain is built from TRBV7-8 and TRBJ2-7; D gene uncertain. Germline-derived CDR1 and CDR2 are SGHVS and FQNEAQ. Trimming shortened V by 2 bases and J by 7 bases, and 12 bases separated the two germline ends. The CDR3 is made up of 13 amino acids. The DNA for the CDR3 is TGTGCCAGCAGCTTACTTGGGCGTTTTGAGCAGTACTTC. This gives the protein CASSLLGRFEQYF.

The chain links TRBV6-2 or TRBV6-3 to TRBJ1-1; 7 bases match TRBD1. Per the germline V gene, CDR1 is MNHEY and CDR2 is SVGEGT. This CDR3 comprises 15 residues. Trimming took 5 bases from V and 7 from J; bases not matched to a gene: 13. CDR3 sequence: CASSRTPTGDFEAFF. As DNA, the CDR3 is TGTGCCAGCAGTCGCACTCCCACAGGGGACTTTGAAGCTTTCTTT.

In this sample, this clonotype turned up a few times. This chain links TRBV7-2 with TRBJ2-7, with 7 positions matching TRBD1. The CDR3 spans 14 residues. With V trimmed by 4 bases and J by 4 bases, 7 bases remained unmatched. Germline V gives CDR1 SGHTA, CDR2 FQGNSA. The CDR3 nucleotides are TGTGCCAGCAGCTCCGGGACAGCTCCTTACGAGCAGTACTTC. It translates to CASSSGTAPYEQYF. The full variable domain, in which reference TRBV7-2 and TRBJ2-7 provide the parts outside the CDR3, is GAGVSQSPSNKVTEKGKDVELRCDPISGHTALYWYRQSLGQGLEFLIYFQGNSAPDKSGLPSDRFSAERTGGSVSTLTIQRTQQEDSAVYLCASSSGTAPYEQYFGPGTRLTVT.

V usage is TRBV7-2 and J usage is TRBJ2-1, with D unresolved. V shed 5 bases and J shed 3 bases, with 2 bases lying between them. Germline V CDR1 and CDR2: SGHTA, FQGNSA. The CDR3 has 11 residues. CDR3 DNA sequence: TGTGCCAGCAGCCACTACAATGAGCAGTTCTTC. Translation gives CASSHYNEQFF.

The chain couples TRBV4-1 to TRBJ2-7; the match to TRBD2 covers 8 bases. The CDR3 contains 16 residues. Trimming at V came to 1 base and at J to 4 bases, leaving 9 bases not matched to a gene. Per germline, CDR1 MGHRA and CDR2 YSYEKL. CDR3: CASSQAVAGRRYEQYF. The CDR3 coding sequence is TGCGCCAGCAGCCAAGCCGTAGCGGGGAGGAGGTACGAGCAGTACTTC.

This clonotype was found a few times. CDR3 amino acids: CASTSRGASPLHF. CDR3 nucleotide sequence: TGTGCCAGCACCTCGAGGGGCGCTTCACCCCTCCACTTT. The chain recombines TRBV7-9 with TRBJ1-6; maybe TRBD1 (5 bases). With 7 bases removed from V and 9 bases from J, the gap between germline ends came to 13 bases. Germline V lookup: CDR1 SEHNR, CDR2 FQNEAQ (reference sequence). This CDR3 has 13 amino acids.

The chain links TRBV19 to TRBJ2-7; D ambiguous. Germline V gene data show CDR1 as LNHDA and CDR2 as SQIVND (reference sequence). Trimming stripped 9 bases from V and 3 bases from J, with 15 bases between. The CDR3 totals 13 residues. In nucleotides, the CDR3 is TGTGCCAGCAGCTTAGGGTGGGGCTACGAGCAGTACTTC. Protein sequence: CASSLGWGYEQYF.

The chain has TRBV11-3 and TRBJ2-7; 7 nucleotides agree with TRBD2. The germline V gene has CDR1 SGHNT and CDR2 YENEEA. V was clipped by 5 bases and J by 4 bases; unmatched bases: 11. This CDR3 has 15 amino acids. In DNA form, the CDR3 reads TGTGCCAGCAGCCAGCATGAACTAGCGTTGTACGAGCAGTACTTC. Its translation is CASSQHELALYEQYF.

In this sample, this clonotype turned up a few times. This chain joins TRBV7-9 and TRBJ2-7; 7 bases line up with TRBD1. Trimming removed 5 bases from V and 7 bases from J; junction bases left unmatched: 14. This CDR3 has 15 amino acids. In germline, CDR1 is SEHNR, CDR2 FQNEAQ (reference sequence). The CDR3: CASSQIRDRTGEQYF. DNA for the CDR3: TGTGCCAGCAGCCAAATCCGGGACAGAACAGGAGAGCAGTACTTC.

CDR3 protein: CASSRTGLNTEAFF. For the CDR3, the DNA is TGTGCCAGCAGCCGTACAGGGTTGAACACTGAAGCTTTCTTT. The rearrangement links TRBV7-2 to TRBJ1-1, with D possibly being TRBD1 (6 bases). V gave up 5 bases and J gave up 0 bases, with 10 bases separating them. CDR1 and CDR2 from the germline V gene are SGHTA and FQGNSA. The CDR3 is 14 residues long.

This clonotype was seen only a few times. V is TRBV20-1 and J is TRBJ1-1; 10 bases match TRBD1. Per the germline V gene, CDR1 is DFQATT and CDR2 is SNEGSKA (reference sequence). This CDR3 has 15 residues. The V gene end was trimmed by 4 bases and the J gene end by 3 bases; junction bases not matched to a gene: 8. CDR3 DNA sequence: TGCAGTGCTACGGAGGAGGGGACAGGGGACACTGAAGCTTTCTTT. Its protein is CSATEEGTGDTEAFF.

This rearrangement joins TRBV7-2 to TRBJ2-2; D is perhaps TRBD1 or TRBD2 (5 bases each). Germline V gene data show CDR1 as SGHTA and CDR2 as FQGNSA. V shed 2 bases and J shed 0 bases, with 10 bases lying between them. This CDR3 is 16 amino acids long. The CDR3, as DNA: TGTGCCAGCAGCTTAAGGCGAGGGGCGAACACCGGGGAGCTGTTTTTT. Translated, it gives CASSLRRGANTGELFF.

This chain uses TRBV4-1 with TRBJ1-6, with D possibly TRBD1 on 6 matching bases. V lost 1 base to trimming and J lost 8 bases, with 15 bases between them. Germline CDR1 is MGHRA and CDR2 is YSYEKL. The length of the CDR3 is 16 residues. The CDR3 here is CASSQGMPGVDSPLHF. DNA for the CDR3: TGCGCCAGCAGCCAAGGGATGCCAGGGGTGGATTCACCCCTCCACTTT.

V usage is TRBV7-2 and J usage is TRBJ1-1; the D is unclear. This CDR3 contains 14 residues. V was trimmed by 3 bases and J by 6 bases, leaving 14 bases between them. Germline CDR1 reads SGHTA; CDR2 reads FQGNSA. This chain's CDR3 is CASSFLPGAAEAFF. CDR3 nucleotide sequence: TGTGCCAGCAGCTTCCTACCCGGTGCCGCTGAAGCTTTCTTT.

The chain joins TRBV19 to TRBJ1-5, with a weak D call TRBD1 (5 bases). The CDR3 is 14 amino acids. Germline lookup yields CDR1 LNHDA and CDR2 SQIVND (reference sequence). Trimming took off 3 bases at V and 5 bases at J, with 11 bases between the two ends. CDR3 bases: TGTGCCAGTAGTATTTGGGGCATTCATCAGCCCCAGCATTTT. Its protein product is CASSIWGIHQPQHF.

The chain joins TRBV6-1 to TRBJ1-2; D is uncertain. Germline V gives CDR1 MNHNS, CDR2 SASEGT. V lost 6 bases and J 4 bases, leaving 6 bases between the germline ends. The length of the CDR3 is 11 residues. For the CDR3, the DNA is TGTGCCAGCAGAAACATCTATGGCTACACCTTC. Its protein is CASRNIYGYTF.

This clonotype was detected a few times. The chain is built from TRBV20-1 and TRBJ2-5, with TRBD1 matching 7 bases. The CDR3 length is 15 residues. CDR1 and CDR2 from the germline V gene are DFQATT and SNEGSKA (reference sequence). V was clipped by 3 bases and J by 5 bases; unmatched bases: 12. CDR3 protein: CSASPGQPSRETQYF. The CDR3 DNA follows: TGCAGTGCTAGCCCGGGACAGCCCAGTCGGGAGACCCAGTACTTC.

In its sample, this clonotype is medium-sized. The gene calls are TRBV20-1 and TRBJ2-1; TRBD2 aligns across 10 bases. The V gene end was trimmed by 5 bases and the J gene end by 4 bases; junction bases not matched to a gene: 5. This CDR3 is 14 amino acids long. Germline values: CDR1 DFQATT, CDR2 SNEGSKA (reference sequence). CDR3 in DNA: TGCAGTGCTGGACTAGCGGAACGATACAATGAGCAGTTCTTC. Residues: CSAGLAERYNEQFF.

The chain carries TRBV7-2 and TRBJ2-1; D is tentatively TRBD1 or TRBD2 (5 bases each). Trimming shortened V by 8 bases and J by 8 bases, and 16 bases separated the two germline ends. CDR1 is SGHTA and CDR2 is FQGNSA in the germline V gene. This CDR3 comprises 13 residues. The CDR3 is CASRPPGTDEQFF. CDR3 sequence (DNA): TGTGCCAGCCGCCCCCCAGGGACCGATGAGCAGTTCTTC.

V is TRBV7-9 and J is TRBJ2-3; no definite D call. This CDR3 has 12 amino acids. Trimming stripped 1 base from V and 6 bases from J, with 5 bases between. CDR1 and CDR2 (germline): SEHNR, FQNEAQ (reference sequence). The CDR3 DNA sequence: TGTGCCAGCAGCTTAGAAGGCGATACGCAGTATTTT. It yields the protein CASSLEGDTQYF. Together with reference TRBV7-9 and TRBJ2-3, the CDR3 gives the full variable domain: DTGVSQNPRHKITKRGQNVTFRCDPISEHNRLYWYRQTLGQGPEFLTYFQNEAQLEKSRLLSDRFSAERPKGSFSTLEIQRTEQGDSAMYLCASSLEGDTQYFGPGTRLTVL.

The chain employs TRBV6-1 and TRBJ2-7, with D possibly TRBD2 on 5 matching bases. CDR1 is MNHNS, CDR2 SASEGT, per germline. Deletions cut 3 bases from V and 9 bases from J, with 15 bases between. This CDR3 has 13 residues. The CDR3 region has the DNA TGTGCCAGCAGTGACCTTCGGGGTGTTGGGCAGTACTTC. Its translation is CASSDLRGVGQYF.

The J gene is TRBJ2-2, the V gene TRBV7-3; 11 nucleotides line up with TRBD2. Germline CDR1 SGHTA, CDR2 FQGTGA. J gave up 4 bases and V 5 bases, and 3 bases lay outside the gene matches. The CDR3 has 15 amino acids. The CDR3 loop reads CASSAGLAGTGELFF. The CDR3 DNA reads as TGTGCCAGCAGCGCCGGACTAGCGGGCACCGGGGAGCTGTTTTTT.

Only a few counts were recorded for this clonotype. The chain has TRBV20-1 and TRBJ1-2, with unresolved D. Germline V gene data show CDR1 as DFQATT and CDR2 as SNEGSKA (reference sequence). CDR3 size: 16 residues. Trimming shortened V by 0 bases and J by 0 bases, and 14 bases separated the two germline ends. CDR3 DNA sequence: TGCAGTGCTAGAGATCCTTCGGCCGGAGCTAACTATGGCTACACCTTC. Translated: CSARDPSAGANYGYTF.

This clonotype has only a few counts. The chain couples TRBV7-8 to TRBJ2-1, with 9 positions matching TRBD1. This CDR3 has 13 residues. V shed 5 bases, J shed 10 bases, and the junction held 6 bases outside the gene matches. Per germline, CDR1 SGHVS and CDR2 FQNEAQ. DNA for the CDR3: TGTGCCAGCAGCCCCCGGACAGGGGAAGAGCAGTTCTTC. This sequence encodes CASSPRTGEEQFF.